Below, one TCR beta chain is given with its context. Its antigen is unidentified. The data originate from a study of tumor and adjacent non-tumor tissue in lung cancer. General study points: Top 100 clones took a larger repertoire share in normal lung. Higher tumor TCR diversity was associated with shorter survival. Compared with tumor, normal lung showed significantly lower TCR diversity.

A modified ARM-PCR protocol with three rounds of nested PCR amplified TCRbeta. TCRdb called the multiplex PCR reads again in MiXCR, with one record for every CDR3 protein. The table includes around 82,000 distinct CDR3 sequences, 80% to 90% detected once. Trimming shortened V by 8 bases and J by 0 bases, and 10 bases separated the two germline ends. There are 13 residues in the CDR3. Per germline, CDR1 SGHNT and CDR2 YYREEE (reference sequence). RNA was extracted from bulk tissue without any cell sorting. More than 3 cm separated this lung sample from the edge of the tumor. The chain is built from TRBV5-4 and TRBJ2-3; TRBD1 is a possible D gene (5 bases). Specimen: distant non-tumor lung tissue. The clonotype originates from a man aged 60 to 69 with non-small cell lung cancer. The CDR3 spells CASTRASTDTQYF. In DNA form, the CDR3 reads TGTGCCAGTACCAGGGCTAGCACAGATACGCAGTATTTT.